What follows is one T cell receptor (beta chain) and its context. Sequencing was performed with immunoSEQ multiplex PCR; in TCRdb, only in-frame clones are kept and a portion is missing. Among about 150,000 clones, approximately 90% were seen once, and the ten largest hold under 9%. This sample is drawn from a study of blood T cell repertoires in COVID-19. Trimming removed 0 bases from V and 2 bases from J; junction bases left unmatched: 3. The germline gives CDR1 SGHNT, CDR2 YYREEE (reference sequence). The CDR3 runs 16 residues. The rearrangement joins TRBV5-4 to TRBJ1-1, with 11 bases aligning to TRBD1. This clonotype was sampled from a woman aged 45-59 years with active or convalescent COVID-19. Input material: peripheral blood. This CDR3 reads CASSLAGQGANTEAFF. The CDR3 coding sequence is TGTGCCAGCAGCTTGGCAGGACAGGGGGCAAACACTGAAGCTTTCTTT.